Listed below are T cell receptor beta chains from one sample, sequenced in a study of blood T cell repertoires in COVID-19. Sequencing used immunoSEQ multiplex PCR; TCRdb keeps in-frame clones, though not all of them. The data contain around 100,000 clones, more than 80% of them seen just once; the ten biggest clones take up less than 5%. The sample taken for sequencing was peripheral blood. These receptors all stem from a human donor in a cohort sampled during active COVID-19. CDR3s include the opening cysteine and the closing phenylalanine or tryptophan. D genes are given only for firm matches. Clone sizes are given selectively: once, few, many, or a class where the clone is expanded.

len,v_gene,abundance,d_gene,j_gene,CDR3nt,CDR3aa
17,TRBV5-4,few,TRBD1,TRBJ2-2,TGTGCCAGCTCTAAAAACCTCCCGGGACAGGGTTCGGGGGAGCTGTTTTTT,CASSKNLPGQGSGELFF
19,TRBV5-1,NA,TRBD1,TRBJ2-1,TGCGCCAGCAGCTTGAGGGGACAGGGGTCGATAGGGTCCTACAATGAGCAGTTCTTC,CASSLRGQGSIGSYNEQFF
13,TRBV7-9,NA,NA,TRBJ1-1,TGTGCCAGCAGCTTATCTCGGGACACTGAAGCTTTCTTT,CASSLSRDTEAFF
17,TRBV7-2,NA,NA,TRBJ1-2,TGTGCCAGCAGCTTAGATCCTCCCGGGATCGCAATCTATGGCTACACCTTC,CASSLDPPGIAIYGYTF
15,TRBV5-1,NA,TRBD1,TRBJ1-1,TGCGCCAGCAGCTTGGGACAGGGAAAGAACACTGAAGCTTTCTTT,CASSLGQGKNTEAFF
16,TRBV5-1,NA,TRBD2,TRBJ2-3,TGCGCCAGCAGCCCGGGTAGCGGGGCCTTCACAGATACGCAGTATTTT,CASSPGSGAFTDTQYF
15,TRBV5-6,NA,NA,TRBJ1-3,TGTGCCAGCAGCTTAGGGGGAAGCTCTGGAAACACCATATATTTT,CASSLGGSSGNTIYF
12,TRBV12-3/TRBV12-4,NA,TRBD1,TRBJ1-2,TGTGCCAGCAGTACAGGGGACTATGGCTACACCTTC,CASSTGDYGYTF
16,TRBV5-6,NA,TRBD1,TRBJ1-2,TGTGCCAGCAGTCCTCTTGGACAGGGGGGTAACTATGGCTACACCTTC,CASSPLGQGGNYGYTF
14,TRBV19,NA,TRBD1,TRBJ1-2,TGTGCCAGTAGTATAGTGGGACAGGGCTATGGCTACACCTTC,CASSIVGQGYGYTF
12,TRBV29-1,few,NA,TRBJ1-2,TGCAGCGTCGGGGAGAGGTTCTATGGCTACACCTTC,CSVGERFYGYTF
14,TRBV7-9,NA,NA,TRBJ1-3,TGTGCCAGCAGCTTAGCCTACTCTGGAAACACCATATATTTT,CASSLAYSGNTIYF
9,TRBV12-3/TRBV12-4,NA,NA,TRBJ2-7,TGTGCCAGCGGGGCCATCCCTTACTTC,CASGAIPYF
15,TRBV4-3,NA,TRBD1,TRBJ1-1,TGCGCCAGCAGCCAAGATACAGGGGGAAACACTGAAGCTTTCTTT,CASSQDTGGNTEAFF
14,TRBV5-1,NA,NA,TRBJ2-1,TGCGCCAGCAGCCAAGGACAGCCATACAATGAGCAGTTCTTC,CASSQGQPYNEQFF
13,TRBV24-1,NA,TRBD1,TRBJ1-4,TGTGCCACCAGGGGACAGGGGAGTGAAAAACTGTTTTTT,CATRGQGSEKLFF
11,TRBV19,NA,NA,TRBJ1-1,TGTGCCAGTAGCAGAAACACTGAAGCTTTCTTT,CASSRNTEAFF
15,TRBV21-1,NA,NA,TRBJ2-7,TGTGCCAGCAGCTTCAAACAGGGGGCAAGGTACGAGCAGTACTTC,CASSFKQGARYEQYF
11,TRBV3-1/TRBV3-2,NA,NA,TRBJ1-1,TGTGCCAGCACCACGAGCACTGAAGCTTTCTTT,CASTTSTEAFF
13,TRBV12-3/TRBV12-4,NA,NA,TRBJ1-2,TGTGCCAGCAGTCCCCGAGGAGGGGATGGCTACACCTTC,CASSPRGGDGYTF
16,TRBV5-5,NA,TRBD1,TRBJ2-5,TGTGCCAGCAGCTTGGAAATGGCAGGGGGTAGAGAGACCCAGTACTTC,CASSLEMAGGRETQYF
14,TRBV2,NA,NA,TRBJ2-1,TGTGCCAGCAGGGACAGCCTCTCCTACAATGAGCAGTTCTTC,CASRDSLSYNEQFF
16,TRBV4-1,NA,TRBD2,TRBJ2-3,TGCGCCAGCAGCCAAGCTTTCGGGGGGGCCCCAGATACGCAGTATTTT,CASSQAFGGAPDTQYF
15,TRBV7-2,NA,NA,TRBJ1-3,TGTGCCAGCAGCTTATATGCAGGGGTCGGAAACACCATATATTTT,CASSLYAGVGNTIYF
15,TRBV6-2/TRBV6-3,NA,NA,TRBJ2-2,TGTGCCAGCAGTTACGAGGGCAGGGGCACCGGGGAGCTGTTTTTT,CASSYEGRGTGELFF
15,TRBV19,NA,NA,TRBJ1-5,TGTGCCAGTAGTATAGGGGGAGTGTGGAGACAGCCCCAGCATTTT,CASSIGGVWRQPQHF